This passage covers 21 T cell receptor beta chains from one sample sequenced in a study of response to subunit inactivated influenza vaccine. TCRdb fed the RT-PCR reads into MiXCR, producing one record per CDR3 protein. The data show about 650,000 distinct CDR3 sequences, around 14% seen once. The sequenced sample was PBMCs from blood, obtained approximately 12 days after vaccination. These receptor sequences come from a man aged 50 to 59 who received an inactivated influenza vaccine.

Here the CDR3 DNA reads TGTGCCAGTAGTAACGGCGCCGGAGGGAATGAGCAGTTCTTC. It yields the protein CASSNGAGGNEQFF. V is TRBV19 and J is TRBJ2-1; maybe TRBD2 (6 bases). Germline V CDR1 and CDR2: LNHDA, SQIVND (reference sequence). Trimming pared 4 bases from V and 7 bases from J, leaving 14 bases between. The CDR3 is 14 residues long.

The chain joins TRBV6-2 or TRBV6-3 to TRBJ2-2; D is undetermined. The germline V and J ends were trimmed by 6 bases and 3 bases, with 11 bases remaining between them. The length of the CDR3 is 14 residues. Germline CDR1 and CDR2: MNHEY and SVGEGT. CDR3 DNA sequence: TGTGCCAGCAGCAGGCAGCCATACACCGGGGAGCTGTTTTTT. Its translation is CASSRQPYTGELFF.

This rearrangement joins TRBV28 to TRBJ1-2; unclear D gene. The germline V and J ends were trimmed by 5 bases and 8 bases, with 15 bases remaining between them. CDR1 is MDHEN, CDR2 SYDVKM, per germline. This CDR3 has 13 residues. Here the CDR3 DNA reads TGTGCCAGCAGTCCAATCGATGGATGGGGCTACACCTTC. It is translated as CASSPIDGWGYTF.

This chain joins TRBV7-2 and TRBJ2-1; TRBD2 matches at 8 bases. V was pared by 5 bases and J by 8 bases, with 11 bases of the junction left unmatched. The germline V gene encodes CDR1 SGHTA and CDR2 FQGNSA. The CDR3 sequence is 15 residues long. For the CDR3, the DNA is TGTGCCAGCAGCCCGGGGGGGACTTATTTCTATGAGCAGTTCTTC. It codes for CASSPGGTYFYEQFF.

V usage is TRBV5-8 and J usage is TRBJ2-7; 8 bases map to TRBD1. From germline, CDR1 is SGHTS and CDR2 YDEGEE. The CDR3 sequence is 16 residues long. V was pared by 0 bases and J by 3 bases, with 8 bases of the junction left unmatched. The chain's CDR3 is CASSLAGRGPDYEQYF. The CDR3 DNA is TGTGCCAGCAGCTTGGCCGGCAGGGGGCCAGACTACGAGCAGTACTTC.

The CDR3 DNA follows: TGTGCCAGCAGTCCGTGGGCCGGGGAGCTGTTTTTT. Amino acid sequence: CASSPWAGELFF. J is TRBJ2-2 and V is TRBV6-5, with D hard to call. There are 12 residues in the CDR3. CDR1 MNHEY and CDR2 SVGAGI come from the germline V gene. The ends were cut back, 5 bases at V and 6 bases at J, with 7 bases in the middle.

This chain links TRBV6-2 or TRBV6-3 with TRBJ2-5; D unclear. Germline V CDR1 and CDR2: MNHEY, SVGEGT. Trimming took off 2 bases at V and 6 bases at J, with 10 bases between the two ends. This CDR3 comprises 13 residues. The CDR3 DNA reads TGTGCCAGCAGTTACGTCGGCAGCAAGACCCAGTACTTC. Protein: CASSYVGSKTQYF.

This clonotype was recorded at least ten times. V is TRBV12-3 or TRBV12-4 and J is TRBJ2-1; TRBD2 agrees at 14 bases. The CDR3 is made up of 13 amino acids. J was trimmed by 7 bases and V by 8 bases; bases with no gene match: 1. The CDR3 protein is CASWTSGRNEQFF. The CDR3 DNA is TGTGCCAGCTGGACTAGCGGGAGGAATGAGCAGTTCTTC.

This chain connects TRBV7-2 to TRBJ1-1; D unclear. The germline gives CDR1 SGHTA, CDR2 FQGNSA. Trimming shortened V by 5 bases and J by 1 base, and 11 bases separated the two germline ends. This CDR3 has 14 residues. The CDR3 nucleotides read TGTGCCAGCAGCCCCAGGCCGGGGAACACTGAAGCTTTCTTT. Residues: CASSPRPGNTEAFF.

The chain recombines TRBV29-1 with TRBJ2-3; D gene ambiguous. V lost 3 bases to trimming and J lost 1 base, with 11 bases between them. The CDR3 covers 14 residues. Per germline, CDR1 SQVTM and CDR2 ANQGSEA. CDR3 in amino acids: CSVDWVSRTDTQYF. CDR3 DNA sequence: TGCAGCGTTGATTGGGTCAGCCGCACAGATACGCAGTATTTT.

This clonotype was seen repeatedly, ten times or more. The rearrangement uses TRBV10-3 and TRBJ2-3; D unclear. Germline values: CDR1 ENHRY, CDR2 SYGVKD. This CDR3 has 17 residues. Trimming left V 3 bases short and J 1 base short, with 17 bases between. This CDR3 is CAISDPGSTAGTDTQYF. The CDR3 DNA sequence: TGTGCCATCAGTGACCCGGGCTCTACGGCCGGCACAGATACGCAGTATTTT.

This clonotype was seen ten or more times. The V call is TRBV7-9, the J call TRBJ2-3; D may be TRBD1 or TRBD2 (5 bases each). Germline V lookup: CDR1 SEHNR, CDR2 FQNEAQ (reference sequence). Deletions cut 1 base from V and 1 base from J, with 12 bases between. The CDR3 has 16 amino acids. The CDR3 sequence is CASSLVTGTGTDTQYF. CDR3 bases: TGTGCCAGCAGCTTAGTTACCGGGACCGGCACAGATACGCAGTATTTT.

This clonotype came up a few times. This rearrangement joins TRBV5-1 to TRBJ1-6; D is perhaps TRBD1 (6 bases). The CDR3 covers 13 residues. V lost 0 bases to trimming and J lost 10 bases, with 8 bases between them. CDR1 is SGHRS and CDR2 is YFSETQ in the germline V gene. The CDR3 is CASSLEGGSPLHF. The CDR3 nucleotides read TGCGCCAGCAGCTTGGAGGGGGGATCACCCCTCCACTTT. The variable domain in full, completed from reference TRBV5-1 and TRBJ1-6, reads KAGVTQTPRYLIKTRGQQVTLSCSPISGHRSVSWYQQTPGQGLQFLFEYFSETQRNKGNFPGRFSGRQFSNSRSEMNVSTLELGDSALYLCASSLEGGSPLHFGNGTRLTVT.

This clonotype occurred many times. The chain carries TRBV7-2 and TRBJ2-3, with TRBD1 as a possible D gene (5 bases). The CDR3 has 13 amino acids. Germline V lookup: CDR1 SGHTA, CDR2 FQGNSA. Trimming shortened V by 2 bases and J by 4 bases, and 7 bases separated the two germline ends. In nucleotides, the CDR3 is TGTGCCAGCAGCTTAACCAGGGCAGATACGCAGTATTTT. Its protein is CASSLTRADTQYF.

The genes are TRBV4-3 and TRBJ2-3; D is possibly TRBD1 (6 bases). Germline CDR1 and CDR2: LGHNA and YSLEER. The V end was cut by 3 bases, the J end by 4 bases, with 14 bases between. This CDR3 is built from 15 residues. This chain's CDR3 is CASSQDRGAADTQYF. The CDR3 nucleotides read TGCGCCAGCAGCCAGGACAGAGGGGCGGCAGATACGCAGTATTTT.

The chain links TRBV7-8 to TRBJ2-1; 11 nucleotides align to TRBD2. V shed 5 bases, J shed 2 bases, and the junction held 5 bases outside the gene matches. This CDR3 has 16 residues. CDR1 SGHVS and CDR2 FQNEAQ come from the germline V gene. The CDR3 DNA is TGTGCCAGCAGCCTTAGCGGGAGGGCCACCTACAATGAGCAGTTCTTC. Its protein is CASSLSGRATYNEQFF.

This clonotype has ten or more counts. The junction shows a germline mismatch at one end, possibly a read error. The chain recombines TRBV5-1 with TRBJ2-5; maybe TRBD1 (5 bases). This CDR3 has 13 residues. The germline V gene encodes CDR1 SGHRS and CDR2 YFSETQ. CDR3 sequence (DNA): TGTGCCAGCAGTTTAAGGGGCCAAGAGACCCAGTACTTC. The encoded protein is CASSLRGQETQYF.

In its sample, this clonotype was seen a few times. The chain carries TRBV3-2 and TRBJ1-1; TRBD1, the table's D call, lacks a check against the DNA. TRBV3-2 represents a pseudogene. This CDR3 contains 14 residues. The CDR3 spells CASSPPRDYTEAFF. In nucleotides, the CDR3 is TGTGCCAGCAGCCCACCCAGGGATTACACTGAAGCTTTCTTT.

This clonotype has at least ten counts. The rearrangement links TRBV7-6 to TRBJ2-2; D is ambiguous. Germline CDR1 reads SGHVS; CDR2 reads FNYEAQ. CDR3 length: 14 residues. The V gene lost 3 bases and the J gene lost 1 base, with 6 bases spanning the gap. CDR3 DNA: TGTGCCAGCAGCTTCGACGGGAACACCGGGGAGCTGTTTTTT. As protein: CASSFDGNTGELFF.

This clonotype came up many times. The J gene is TRBJ2-3, the V gene TRBV5-1; no firm D call. This CDR3 has 14 residues. With 0 bases removed from V and 5 bases from J, the gap between germline ends came to 10 bases. CDR1 is SGHRS and CDR2 is YFSETQ in the germline V gene. CDR3 sequence reads: CASSLEGKRDTQYF. As DNA, the CDR3 is TGCGCCAGCAGCTTGGAGGGTAAGAGAGATACGCAGTATTTT.

The V and J genes are TRBV19 and TRBJ2-3; D is perhaps TRBD1 (6 bases). Germline CDR1 reads LNHDA; CDR2 reads SQIVND (reference sequence). Trimming stripped 4 bases from V and 4 bases from J, with 15 bases between. The CDR3 is made up of 15 amino acids. The CDR3 DNA follows: TGTGCCAGTAGTACTACACAGGGAACGGCAGATACGCAGTATTTT. Its translation is CASSTTQGTADTQYF. Together with reference TRBV19 and TRBJ2-3, the CDR3 gives the full variable domain: DGGITQSPKYLFRKEGQNVTLSCEQNLNHDAMYWYRQDPGQGLRLIYYSQIVNDFQKGDIAEGYSVSREKKESFPLTVTSAQKNPTAFYLCASSTTQGTADTQYFGPGTRLTVL.